The sequence of this TCR beta chain was determined in a study of T cell responses to AZD1222 COVID-19 vaccine. The germline gives CDR1 LNHDA, CDR2 SQIVND (reference sequence). The length of the CDR3 is 13 residues. V was cut by 10 bases and J by 4 bases, with 13 bases left in between. Measured with immunoSEQ multiplex PCR; TCRdb has only the in-frame clones, and not every one. There are about 130,000 clones in the sample; roughly 89% occur only once, and 5% to 6.5% lies in the top ten. The sequences come from peripheral blood, collected on day 0 of AZD1222 vaccination. This receptor was identified in an adult in good health. The chain joins TRBV19 to TRBJ2-2; D is possibly TRBD2 (6 bases). Here the CDR3 reads CATRPRGTGELFF. CDR3 sequence (DNA): TGTGCCACCCGCCCGCGGGGCACCGGGGAGCTGTTTTTT.